The present TCR beta chain was sequenced within a study of CD8 T cells in Susac syndrome. Study details: At blood draw, Susac syndrome patients were therapy-naive, on corticosteroids, or on intravenous immunoglobulin alone.

In regard to this clonotype: What it recognizes is unknown.

This CDR3 comprises 16 residues. Germline assignment: CDR1 PRHDT and CDR2 FYEKMQ (reference sequence). V was pared by 4 bases and J by 2 bases, with 10 bases of the junction left unmatched. RNA, at 0.5 to 1 ug, was reverse transcribed with random hexamers. TCRdb reprocessed the immunoSEQ multiplex PCR reads with MiXCR, giving one entry per CDR3 protein. The table includes fewer than 150,000 distinct CDR3 sequences, 95% detected once. Whole-study results and caveats: In total CD8+ repertoires, approximately 17 Susac-specific public clones were found, and a few in CD8+ TEMRA repertoires.

TEMRA cells were FACS-enriched, unlike CD8+ and CD4+ T cells, which were negatively isolated. The gene calls are TRBV13 and TRBJ2-5; 7 nucleotides match TRBD2. This receptor was taken from a human donor with Susac syndrome. Input material: CD8+ T cells from PBMCs. CDR3 in amino acids: CASSSGQASGQETQYF. The CDR3 DNA reads as TGTGCCAGCAGCTCCGGCCAGGCTAGCGGACAAGAGACCCAGTACTTC.